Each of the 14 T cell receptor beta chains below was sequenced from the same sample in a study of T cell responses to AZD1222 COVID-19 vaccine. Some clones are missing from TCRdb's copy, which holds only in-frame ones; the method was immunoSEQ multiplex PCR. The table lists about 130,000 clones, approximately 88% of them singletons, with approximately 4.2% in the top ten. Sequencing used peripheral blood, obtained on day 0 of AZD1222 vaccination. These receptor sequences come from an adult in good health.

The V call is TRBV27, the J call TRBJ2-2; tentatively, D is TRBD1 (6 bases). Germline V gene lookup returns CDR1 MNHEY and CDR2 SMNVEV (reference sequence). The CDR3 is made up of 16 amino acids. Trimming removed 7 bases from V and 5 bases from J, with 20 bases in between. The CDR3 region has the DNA TGTGCCAGCACTTCTTCGACAGGCGTTAGTACCGGGGAGCTGTTTTTT. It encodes CASTSSTGVSTGELFF.

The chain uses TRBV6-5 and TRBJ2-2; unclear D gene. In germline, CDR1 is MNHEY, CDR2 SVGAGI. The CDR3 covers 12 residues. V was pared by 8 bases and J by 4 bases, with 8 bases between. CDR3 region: CASRSPTGELFF. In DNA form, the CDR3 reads TGTGCCAGCCGATCCCCCACCGGGGAGCTGTTTTTT.

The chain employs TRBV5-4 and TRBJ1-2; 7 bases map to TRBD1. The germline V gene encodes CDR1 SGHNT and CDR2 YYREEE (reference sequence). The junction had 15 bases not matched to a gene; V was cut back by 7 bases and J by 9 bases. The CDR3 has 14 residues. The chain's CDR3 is CASGYRGSDPSYTF. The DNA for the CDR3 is TGTGCCAGCGGATACAGGGGCAGTGATCCGAGCTACACCTTC.

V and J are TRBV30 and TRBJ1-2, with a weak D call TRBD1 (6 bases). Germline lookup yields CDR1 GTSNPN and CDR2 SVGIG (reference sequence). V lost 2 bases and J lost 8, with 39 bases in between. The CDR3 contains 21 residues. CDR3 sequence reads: CAWSIWRTSGGRSGSGQGYTF. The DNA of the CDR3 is TGTGCCTGGAGTATCTGGCGTACCTCGGGGGGCAGGTCCGGATCGGGGCAAGGCTACACCTTC.

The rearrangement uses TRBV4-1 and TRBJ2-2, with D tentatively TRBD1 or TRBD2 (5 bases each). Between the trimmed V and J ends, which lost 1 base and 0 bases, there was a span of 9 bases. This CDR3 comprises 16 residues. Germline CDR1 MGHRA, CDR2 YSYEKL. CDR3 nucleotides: TGCGCCAGCAGCCAAGGACGAGGGGCGAACACCGGGGAGCTGTTTTTT. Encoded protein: CASSQGRGANTGELFF.

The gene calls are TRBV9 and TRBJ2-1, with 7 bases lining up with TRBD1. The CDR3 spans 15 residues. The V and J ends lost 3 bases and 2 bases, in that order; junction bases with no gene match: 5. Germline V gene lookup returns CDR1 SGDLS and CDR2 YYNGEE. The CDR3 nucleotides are TGTGCCAGCAGCGCCAGGGACAGTACCTACAATGAGCAGTTCTTC. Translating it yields CASSARDSTYNEQFF.

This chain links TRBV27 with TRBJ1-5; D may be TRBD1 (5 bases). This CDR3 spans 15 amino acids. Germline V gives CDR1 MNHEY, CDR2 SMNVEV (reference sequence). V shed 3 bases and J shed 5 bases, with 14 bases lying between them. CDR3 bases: TGTGCCAGCAGTTTTAACCGGGACCTCCATCAGCCCCAGCATTTT. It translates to CASSFNRDLHQPQHF.

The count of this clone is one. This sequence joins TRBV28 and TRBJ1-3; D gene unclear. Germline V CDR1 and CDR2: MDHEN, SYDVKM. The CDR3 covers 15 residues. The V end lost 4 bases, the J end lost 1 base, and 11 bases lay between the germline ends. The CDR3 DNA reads TGTGCCAGCAGTTCTGCCGGGAATTCTGGAAACACCATATATTTT. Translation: CASSSAGNSGNTIYF.

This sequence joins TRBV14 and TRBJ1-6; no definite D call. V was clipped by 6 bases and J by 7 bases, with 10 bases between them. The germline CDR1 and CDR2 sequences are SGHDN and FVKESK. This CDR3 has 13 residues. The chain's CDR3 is CASSWQGNSPLHF. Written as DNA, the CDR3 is TGTGCCAGCAGTTGGCAAGGAAATTCACCCCTCCACTTT. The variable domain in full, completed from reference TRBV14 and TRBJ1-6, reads EAGVTQFPSHSVIEKGQTVTLRCDPISGHDNLYWYRRVMGKEIKFLLHFVKESKQDESGMPNNRFLAERTGGTYSTLKVQPAELEDSGVYFCASSWQGNSPLHFGNGTRLTVT.

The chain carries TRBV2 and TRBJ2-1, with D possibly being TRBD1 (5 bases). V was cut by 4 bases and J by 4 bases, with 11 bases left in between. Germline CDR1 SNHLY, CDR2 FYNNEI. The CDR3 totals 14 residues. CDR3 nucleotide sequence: TGTGCCAGCAGTGGAGCAGGGCGGTACAATGAGCAGTTCTTC. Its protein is CASSGAGRYNEQFF.

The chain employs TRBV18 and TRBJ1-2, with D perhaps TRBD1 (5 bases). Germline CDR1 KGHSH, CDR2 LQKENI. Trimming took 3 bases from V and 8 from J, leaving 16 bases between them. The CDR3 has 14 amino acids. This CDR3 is CASSPNRDQTGYTF. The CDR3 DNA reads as TGTGCCAGCTCACCGAACCGGGACCAAACGGGCTACACCTTC.

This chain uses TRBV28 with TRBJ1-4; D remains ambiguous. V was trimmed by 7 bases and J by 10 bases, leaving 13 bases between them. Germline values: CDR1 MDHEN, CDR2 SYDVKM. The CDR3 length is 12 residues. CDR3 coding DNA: TGTGCCAGCAAACGGGGATCTGGAAAACTGTTTTTT. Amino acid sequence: CASKRGSGKLFF.

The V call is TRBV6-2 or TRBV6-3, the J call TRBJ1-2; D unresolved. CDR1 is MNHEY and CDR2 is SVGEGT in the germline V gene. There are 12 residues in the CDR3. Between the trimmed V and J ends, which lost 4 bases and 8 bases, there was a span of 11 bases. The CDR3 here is CASSSWPEGYTF. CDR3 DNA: TGTGCCAGCAGTTCTTGGCCGGAGGGCTACACCTTC.

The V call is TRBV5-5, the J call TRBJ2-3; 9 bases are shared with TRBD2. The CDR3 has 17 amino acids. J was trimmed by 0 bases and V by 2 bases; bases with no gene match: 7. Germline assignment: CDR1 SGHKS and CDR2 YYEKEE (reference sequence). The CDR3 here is CASSFLASGISTDTQYF. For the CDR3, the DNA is TGTGCCAGCAGCTTTTTGGCTAGCGGGATAAGCACAGATACGCAGTATTTT.